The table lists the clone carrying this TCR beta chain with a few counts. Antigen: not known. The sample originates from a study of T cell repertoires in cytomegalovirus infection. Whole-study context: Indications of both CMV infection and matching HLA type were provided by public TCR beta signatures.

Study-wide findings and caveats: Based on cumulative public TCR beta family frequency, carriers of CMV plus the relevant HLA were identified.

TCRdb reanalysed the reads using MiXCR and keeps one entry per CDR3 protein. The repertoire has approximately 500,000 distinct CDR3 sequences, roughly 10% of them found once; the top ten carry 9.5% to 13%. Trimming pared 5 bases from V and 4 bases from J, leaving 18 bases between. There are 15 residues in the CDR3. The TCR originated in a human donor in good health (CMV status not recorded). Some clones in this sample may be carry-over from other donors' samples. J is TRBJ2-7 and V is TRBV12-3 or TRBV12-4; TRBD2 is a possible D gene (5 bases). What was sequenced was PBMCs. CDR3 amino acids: CASSGSLTAKYEQYF. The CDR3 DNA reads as TGTGCCAGCAGTGGGAGCCTAACCGCTAAGTACGAGCAGTACTTC.